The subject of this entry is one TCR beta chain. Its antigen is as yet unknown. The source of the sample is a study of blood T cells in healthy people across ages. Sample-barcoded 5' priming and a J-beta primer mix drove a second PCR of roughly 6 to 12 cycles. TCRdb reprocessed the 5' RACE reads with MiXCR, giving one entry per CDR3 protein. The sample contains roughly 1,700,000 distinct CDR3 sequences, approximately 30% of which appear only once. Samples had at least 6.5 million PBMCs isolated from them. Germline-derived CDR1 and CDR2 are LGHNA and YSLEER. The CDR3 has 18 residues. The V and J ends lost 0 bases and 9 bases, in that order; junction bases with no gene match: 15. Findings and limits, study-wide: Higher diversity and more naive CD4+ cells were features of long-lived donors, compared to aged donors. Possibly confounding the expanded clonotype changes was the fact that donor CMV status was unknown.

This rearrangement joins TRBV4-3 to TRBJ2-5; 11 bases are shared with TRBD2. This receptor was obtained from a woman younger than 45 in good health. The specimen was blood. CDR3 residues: CASSQDWTEDFSGRAQYF. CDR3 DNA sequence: TGCGCCAGCAGCCAAGATTGGACAGAAGACTTTAGCGGGAGGGCCCAGTACTTC.